The clone carrying this TCR beta chain occurred once. Its antigen is currently unknown. This record comes from a study of cytomegalovirus exposure and HLA in healthy donors. Study-wide results and caveats: Of the V segments, some could not be distinguished, including TRBV6-2 and TRBV6-3, and were excluded. As confirmed in vitro, three CMV-associated chains were specific for CMV antigens. A later analysis appeared to link common viral pathogens to several of the most significant clusters.

A multiplex PCR was run with 60 Vbeta primers and 13 Jbeta primers. Some clones are missing from TCRdb's copy, which holds only in-frame ones; the method was immunoSEQ multiplex PCR. The profile covers about 130,000 clones, with about two thirds appearing a single time and approximately 4.3% taken by the ten largest. Per germline, CDR1 SNHLY and CDR2 FYNNEI. The V and J ends lost 5 bases and 6 bases respectively, with 8 bases between them. The CDR3 has 12 amino acids. The V gene is TRBV2, the J gene TRBJ1-5; D might be TRBD1 (5 bases). The sample was PBMCs. The clonotype comes from a man aged 55 to 69 in good health and CMV-seropositive. The CDR3, as DNA: TGTGCCAGCAGTACAGGCGGTCAGCCCCAGCATTTT. The encoded protein is CASSTGGQPQHF.